The 14 T cell receptor beta chains in this list originate from one sample, sequenced in a study of blood T cell repertoires in COVID-19. Sequencing used immunoSEQ multiplex PCR; TCRdb keeps in-frame clones, though not all of them. The profile shows more than 150,000 clones, 75% to 85% of them singletons. Sequenced input: peripheral blood. The receptor source for this set is an elderly woman with COVID-19, enrolled during active disease.

This clone was seen just once. CDR3: CASSLTGALGYGYTF. CDR3 sequence (DNA): TGTGCCAGCAGCCTGACAGGAGCGCTAGGCTATGGCTACACCTTC. This rearrangement joins TRBV9 to TRBJ1-2, with a weak D call TRBD1 (6 bases). The CDR3 loop spans 15 amino acids. CDR1 and CDR2 from the germline V gene are SGDLS and YYNGEE. With 4 bases removed from V and 4 bases from J, the gap between germline ends came to 17 bases.

The chain employs TRBV30 and TRBJ2-2; 8 nucleotides match TRBD1. Germline lookup yields CDR1 GTSNPN and CDR2 SVGIG (reference sequence). The CDR3 is 15 amino acids. Unmatched junction bases numbered 6, after V lost 0 bases and J lost 6 bases. CDR3 nucleotides: TGTGCCTGGAGTGTCCTCCAGGGGGCTGCCGGGGAGCTGTTTTTT. It specifies CAWSVLQGAAGELFF.

The chain carries TRBV5-1 and TRBJ2-7; 7 bases fit TRBD1. Germline V CDR1 and CDR2: SGHRS, YFSETQ. This CDR3 has 16 amino acids. Trimming at V came to 4 bases and at J to 0 bases, leaving 10 bases not matched to a gene. Here the CDR3 reads CASSTGLGTASYEQYF. DNA of the CDR3: TGCGCCAGCAGCACAGGACTCGGGACAGCCTCCTACGAGCAGTACTTC.

The chain recombines TRBV30 with TRBJ2-5; possibly TRBD1 for D (5 bases). Trimming pared 1 base from V and 5 bases from J, leaving 11 bases between. Per the germline V gene, CDR1 is GTSNPN and CDR2 is SVGIG (reference sequence). The CDR3 covers 13 residues. In DNA, the CDR3 is TGTGCCTGGAGTGACTTGGCAGGGGAGACCCAGTACTTC. This encodes CAWSDLAGETQYF.

This chain links TRBV6-5 with TRBJ1-5; D call uncertain. This CDR3 is built from 14 residues. Germline lookup yields CDR1 MNHEY and CDR2 SVGAGI. The ends were cut back, 8 bases at V and 0 bases at J, with 11 bases in the middle. CDR3 loop: CASGSLYSNQPQHF. CDR3 bases: TGTGCCAGCGGTTCACTCTATAGCAATCAGCCCCAGCATTTT.

The CDR3 is CASRGHLNTEAFF. CDR3 DNA sequence: TGTGCCAGTAGGGGACACCTGAACACTGAAGCTTTCTTT. This chain links TRBV19 with TRBJ1-1, with D perhaps TRBD1 (6 bases). The V gene lost 6 bases and the J gene lost 0 bases, with 8 bases spanning the gap. Germline CDR1 LNHDA, CDR2 SQIVND (reference sequence). CDR3 size: 13 residues. Full variable domain (rest looked up from reference TRBV19 and TRBJ1-1): DGGITQSPKYLFRKEGQNVTLSCEQNLNHDAMYWYRQDPGQGLRLIYYSQIVNDFQKGDIAEGYSVSREKKESFPLTVTSAQKNPTAFYLCASRGHLNTEAFFGQGTRLTVV.

The J gene is TRBJ1-1, the V gene TRBV15; D is uncertain. V was shortened by 3 bases and J by 0 bases, with 17 bases between the two germline ends. CDR3 size: 17 residues. Per germline, CDR1 LNHNV and CDR2 YYDKDF (reference sequence). The CDR3 nucleotides read TGTGCCACCAGCAGTGGTCTAGGAAAATCTATGAACACTGAAGCTTTCTTT. Its protein is CATSSGLGKSMNTEAFF.

The chain employs TRBV2 and TRBJ2-3; D is unclear. CDR1 is SNHLY, CDR2 FYNNEI, per germline. Trimming took off 7 bases at V and 3 bases at J, with 11 bases between the two ends. The CDR3 length is 13 residues. CDR3 loop: CASTVRVTDTQYF. The CDR3 nucleotides are TGTGCCAGCACCGTGCGCGTTACAGATACGCAGTATTTT. The complete variable domain, with remaining parts taken from reference TRBV2 and TRBJ2-3, reads EPEVTQTPSHQVTQMGQEVILRCVPISNHLYFYWYRQILGQKVEFLVSFYNNEISEKSEIFDDQFSVERPDGSNFTLKIRSTKLEDSAMYFCASTVRVTDTQYFGPGTRLTVL.

This clone was detected once. This rearrangement joins TRBV7-9 to TRBJ2-7; the match to TRBD1 covers 10 bases. CDR1 and CDR2 (germline): SEHNR, FQNEAQ (reference sequence). The junction had 8 bases not matched to a gene; V was cut back by 5 bases and J by 4 bases. The CDR3 covers 15 residues. CDR3: CASSQKGQGTYEQYF. The CDR3 DNA follows: TGTGCCAGCAGCCAAAAGGGACAGGGGACTTACGAGCAGTACTTC.

The chain joins TRBV19 to TRBJ1-5; 8 nucleotides match TRBD1. Trimming took 9 bases from V and 4 from J; bases not matched to a gene: 8. The CDR3 runs 14 residues. Germline V lookup: CDR1 LNHDA, CDR2 SQIVND (reference sequence). The CDR3 region is CASHRTGINQPQHF. CDR3 DNA sequence: TGTGCCAGCCACAGGACAGGGATAAATCAGCCCCAGCATTTT.

The J gene is TRBJ2-3, the V gene TRBV28; 9 bases line up with TRBD1. Germline-derived CDR1 and CDR2 are MDHEN and SYDVKM. V gave up 5 bases and J gave up 4 bases; unmatched junction bases: 10. CDR3 length: 16 amino acids. CDR3 residues: CASSAWGTGTSDTQYF. DNA of the CDR3: TGTGCCAGCAGTGCGTGGGGGACAGGGACTTCAGATACGCAGTATTTT.

This clone was observed once. J is TRBJ2-3 and V is TRBV10-3; TRBD1 might be the D (5 bases). This CDR3 has 16 amino acids. Germline V gene sequence: CDR1 ENHRY, CDR2 SYGVKD. The germline V and J ends were trimmed by 4 bases and 0 bases, with 14 bases remaining between them. Here the CDR3 reads CAISVMGRTSTDTQYF. The CDR3 region has the DNA TGTGCCATCAGTGTCATGGGGCGGACGAGCACAGATACGCAGTATTTT.

The chain joins TRBV5-1 to TRBJ2-2; 11 bases fit TRBD2. The CDR3 has 16 residues. V gave up 4 bases and J gave up 3 bases; unmatched junction bases: 5. Germline assignment: CDR1 SGHRS and CDR2 YFSETQ. Written as DNA, the CDR3 is TGCGCCAGCAGCAAAACTAGCGGGAGTGACACCGGGGAGCTGTTTTTT. Its protein is CASSKTSGSDTGELFF.

There are a few counts of this clone. V gene TRBV9 combines with J gene TRBJ2-1; D is perhaps TRBD1 (5 bases). Looked up from germline, CDR1 is SGDLS and CDR2 is YYNGEE. The CDR3 contains 13 residues. Trimming stripped 3 bases from V and 7 bases from J, with 11 bases between. CDR3 in amino acids: CASSDQGDNEQFF. CDR3 DNA sequence: TGTGCCAGCAGCGACCAGGGTGATAATGAGCAGTTCTTC.